The count of the clone carrying this T cell receptor beta chain is one. Its antigen remains unidentified. The CDR3 spans 16 residues. V was clipped by 3 bases and J by 6 bases; unmatched bases: 7. Germline V CDR1 and CDR2: SEHNR, FQNEAQ (reference sequence). This entry is derived from a study of stem cell transplantation in POMP-related autoinflammatory disease. Across the whole study: Defective thymoproteasomes were hypothesized to impair CD8+ T-cell positive selection. Study conclusions and caveats: Fewer unique TRB V-J gene pairings were identified in patients with PRAID. A trend toward lower repertoire diversity and greater clonality appeared in every analyzed T-cell subset of PRAID patients.

PRAID featured prominent immunodeficiency. Assay used: immunoSEQ multiplex PCR; TCRdb lists only in-frame clones, some missing. The sample holds approximately 1,300 clones, around three quarters seen once. This TCR came from a human donor with POMP-related autoinflammation and immune dysregulation (PRAID). The material was Tregs from PBMCs, obtained before stem cell transplantation. V usage is TRBV7-9 and J usage is TRBJ2-3; 12 bases agree with TRBD2. Here the CDR3 reads CASSLVLAGGQDTQYF. DNA of the CDR3: TGTGCCAGCAGCTTGGTTCTAGCGGGGGGGCAGGATACGCAGTATTTT.